Following are 10 T cell receptor beta chains from one sample sequenced in a study of T-cell memory formation after mild COVID-19. Each CDR3 protein is one row after TCRdb ran MiXCR on the 5' RACE reads. The sample lists nearly 110,000 distinct CDR3 sequences, around 12% seen once, with more than 25% in the top ten. Input material: PBMCs or a T cell subset sorted from them (not recorded which). The receptors were sampled from an adult woman who had mild COVID-19 (a few samples of this study predate the infection). Cell type and time point are not known.

This chain joins TRBV24-1 and TRBJ2-3; D not certain. The CDR3 has 13 amino acids. Trimming removed 4 bases at V and 5 bases at J, with 9 bases between. The germline gives CDR1 KGHDR, CDR2 SFDVKD. CDR3 sequence reads: CATSELFGDTQYF. Here the CDR3 DNA reads TGTGCCACCAGTGAGCTCTTTGGAGATACGCAGTATTTT.

The chain recombines TRBV15 with TRBJ2-5, with D possibly matching TRBD2 (6 bases). CDR1 and CDR2 from the germline V gene are LNHNV and YYDKDF (reference sequence). The ends were cut back, 0 bases at V and 5 bases at J, with 10 bases in the middle. CDR3 size: 14 residues. CDR3 residues: CATSRDPGEETQYF. The CDR3 region has the DNA TGTGCCACCAGCAGAGATCCGGGGGAGGAGACCCAGTACTTC.

V gene TRBV7-6 combines with J gene TRBJ2-7, with D possibly being TRBD1 or TRBD2 (6 bases each). CDR1 and CDR2 from the germline V gene are SGHVS and FNYEAQ. This CDR3 is built from 15 residues. V lost 5 bases and J lost 2, with 16 bases in between. The CDR3 coding sequence is TGTGCCAGCAGCGGTTCTCGGGGGCTAGCCTACGAGCAGTACTTC. It is translated as CASSGSRGLAYEQYF.

The V and J genes are TRBV7-8 and TRBJ1-5, with unresolved D. V was clipped by 5 bases and J by 5 bases, with 10 bases between them. The germline CDR1 and CDR2 sequences are SGHVS and FQNEAQ. This CDR3 is built from 13 residues. CDR3 protein: CASSPELYQPQHF. CDR3 coding DNA: TGTGCCAGCAGCCCTGAACTGTATCAGCCCCAGCATTTT. Combining the CDR3 with reference TRBV7-8 and TRBJ1-5 gives the whole variable domain GAGVSQSPRYKVAKRGQDVALRCDPISGHVSLFWYQQALGQGPEFLTYFQNEAQLDKSGLPSDRFFAERPEGSVSTLKIQRTQQEDSAVYLCASSPELYQPQHFGDGTRLSIL.

This sequence joins TRBV12-3 or TRBV12-4 and TRBJ1-1; TRBD1 matches at 10 bases. CDR3 length equals 16 residues. J was trimmed by 0 bases and V by 5 bases; bases with no gene match: 6. CDR3 sequence (DNA): TGTGCCAGCAGTCTAGGGACAGGGGTGCTGAACACTGAAGCTTTCTTT. Residues: CASSLGTGVLNTEAFF.

V usage is TRBV9 and J usage is TRBJ1-2; no reliable D call. The ends were cut back, 0 bases at V and 4 bases at J, with 10 bases in the middle. Germline lookup yields CDR1 SGDLS and CDR2 YYNGEE. The CDR3 contains 14 residues. The CDR3: CASSVGPGLYGYTF. The CDR3 DNA sequence: TGTGCCAGCAGCGTAGGCCCAGGACTCTATGGCTACACCTTC.

The V gene is TRBV4-2, the J gene TRBJ2-3, with 12 bases that match TRBD2. This CDR3 region has 19 residues. CDR1 is LGHNA and CDR2 is YNFKEQ in the germline V gene. Trimming took 4 bases from V and 2 from J; bases not matched to a gene: 13. DNA of the CDR3: TGTGCCAGCAGCCCCTCCTTCCTAGCGGGAGGGCCTGTCACAGATACGCAGTATTTT. It specifies CASSPSFLAGGPVTDTQYF.

The genes are TRBV9 and TRBJ1-2; maybe TRBD1 (5 bases). The CDR3 length is 13 residues. The V end lost 0 bases, the J end lost 5 bases, and 8 bases lay between the germline ends. Germline CDR1 SGDLS, CDR2 YYNGEE. The CDR3 region is CASSVVTGYGYTF. The CDR3 DNA follows: TGTGCCAGCAGCGTAGTAACAGGATATGGCTACACCTTC. The full variable domain, with the rest looked up from reference TRBV9 and TRBJ1-2, is DSGVTQTPKHLITATGQRVTLRCSPRSGDLSVYWYQQSLDQGLQFLIQYYNGEERAKGNILERFSAQQFPDLHSELNLSSLELGDSALYFCASSVVTGYGYTFGSGTRLTVV.

The V and J genes are TRBV9 and TRBJ2-1; tentatively, D is TRBD1 (6 bases). The CDR3 consists of 16 residues. Per the germline V gene, CDR1 is SGDLS and CDR2 is YYNGEE. V was trimmed by 0 bases and J by 8 bases, leaving 18 bases between them. The CDR3 loop is CASSVAGATSRDEQFF. For the CDR3, the DNA is TGTGCCAGCAGCGTAGCAGGGGCAACCTCTAGGGATGAGCAGTTCTTC.

V gene TRBV27 combines with J gene TRBJ1-1, with TRBD1 matching over 7 bases. Germline CDR1 MNHEY, CDR2 SMNVEV (reference sequence). V was clipped by 5 bases and J by 5 bases; unmatched bases: 5. CDR3 length: 13 residues. CDR3 nucleotide sequence: TGTGCCAGCAGTCCAGGGGGGTGGACTGAAGCTTTCTTT. Residues: CASSPGGWTEAFF.